This T cell receptor (beta chain) appears in the sequencing data of a study of blood T cell repertoires in COVID-19. At the level of the study: The United States, Italy and Spain were the sources of the acute and convalescent COVID-19 samples.

V trimming: 5 bases; J trimming: 7 bases; junction bases outside the gene matches: 5. CDR1 and CDR2 from the germline V gene are MNHEY and SVGAGI. CDR3 length: 14 residues. This clone was detected once. TCRdb's table, derived via immunoSEQ multiplex PCR, lists solely in-frame clones and lacks some. This table holds about 180,000 clones, approximately 86% found once. Sample: peripheral blood. The chain has TRBV6-5 and TRBJ2-2; 9 positions agree with TRBD1. The TCR was taken from a man aged 45-65 years with active or convalescent COVID-19. The CDR3 region has the DNA TGTGCCAGCAGTAAACAGGGGGCGGACGGGGAGCTGTTTTTT. Its protein is CASSKQGADGELFF.